The 8 T cell receptor beta chains below all came from one sample that was sequenced in a study of blood T cells in healthy people across ages. The second PCR ran about 7 to 12 cycles with a sample-barcoded 5' primer and J-beta primers. TCRdb redid the calling of the 5' RACE reads with MiXCR, one entry per CDR3 protein. This sample has 910,000 or so distinct CDR3 sequences, with about 53% found just once. Sequencing was done on a sample of blood. These receptors were collected from a woman aged 55-69 years in good health.

This rearrangement joins TRBV5-5 to TRBJ2-7; D is unclear. The germline V gene has CDR1 SGHKS and CDR2 YYEKEE (reference sequence). There are 14 residues in the CDR3. Trimming pared 4 bases from V and 0 bases from J, leaving 11 bases between. CDR3 nucleotides: TGTGCCAGCAGCGTCCGACTGAACTCCTACGAGCAGTACTTC. It translates to CASSVRLNSYEQYF.

A note on this clonotype: The limits of the CDR3 on the DNA are not certain, so only TCRdb's listed CDR3 is given. This chain links TRBV5-1 with TRBJ2-2; TRBD1, as called in the table, went unchecked against the DNA. The CDR3 spans 22 residues, counting both ends. In germline, CDR1 is SGHRS, CDR2 YFSETQ. CDR3 residues: CASRQGASYEQYFGPGTGELFF.

This clonotype has a handful of counts. This chain links TRBV4-1 with TRBJ2-3; 9 positions match TRBD2. Trimming removed 3 bases from V and 6 bases from J; junction bases left unmatched: 7. The CDR3 covers 15 residues. Per the germline V gene, CDR1 is MGHRA and CDR2 is YSYEKL. The CDR3 coding sequence is TGCGCCAGCAGCCAGATCGGGCTAGCGGGGGATACGCAGTATTTT. Translation gives CASSQIGLAGDTQYF.

As for this clonotype: Here the CDR3 omits its conserved ending phenylalanine or tryptophan, so a read error is the likely source. The genes are TRBV18 and TRBJ2-7; possible D gene TRBD1, 5 bases. The CDR3 is 14 amino acids. Looked up from germline, CDR1 is KGHSH and CDR2 is LQKENI. Deletions cut 3 bases from V and 0 bases from J, with 9 bases between. CDR3 region: CASSPDRSSYEQYL. CDR3 DNA: TGTGCCAGCTCACCCGACAGAAGCTCCTACGAGCAGTACTTA.

CDR3 amino acids: CASSPSQAERTTYNEQFF. The CDR3, as DNA: TGTGCCAGCAGTCCCTCCCAAGCTGAGCGGACCACATACAATGAGCAGTTCTTC. V usage is TRBV27 and J usage is TRBJ2-1; tentative D call: TRBD2 (5 bases). Trimming pared 5 bases from V and 4 bases from J, leaving 24 bases between. Germline lookup yields CDR1 MNHEY and CDR2 SMNVEV (reference sequence). The CDR3 contains 18 residues.

This clonotype has only a few counts. This chain uses TRBV10-3 with TRBJ2-5; possible D gene TRBD2, 6 bases. Germline loops: CDR1 ENHRY, CDR2 SYGVKD. V gave up 7 bases and J gave up 11 bases, with 20 bases separating them. The CDR3 runs 13 residues. The CDR3: CAIKPEGQGSQYF. The CDR3 bases are TGTGCCATCAAACCGGAGGGCCAGGGTTCGCAGTACTTC.

In DNA form, the CDR3 reads TGCAGTGCTCCTTTAGGACAGGGAGGTGGTTCACCCCTCCACTTT. It codes for CSAPLGQGGGSPLHF. V and J are TRBV20-1 and TRBJ1-6; 8 positions agree with TRBD1. The CDR3 runs 15 residues. Trimming at V came to 5 bases and at J to 9 bases, leaving 12 bases not matched to a gene. The V gene's germline CDR1 is DFQATT and CDR2 SNEGSKA (reference sequence).

The chain joins TRBV28 to TRBJ2-7, with no clear D. In germline, CDR1 is MDHEN, CDR2 SYDVKM. V was pared by 2 bases and J by 2 bases, with 13 bases between. This CDR3 has 15 residues. CDR3 sequence (DNA): TGTGCCAGCAGTTTAGCCCGGCTGAGGACCTACGAGCAGTACTTC. It specifies CASSLARLRTYEQYF.